This paragraph covers one T cell receptor beta chain sequence. A few counts support this clonotype. Its target antigen remains unknown. Base qualities are not recorded, but no much larger clone differs from it by a single base. V is clipped by 5 bases and J by 6 bases, and the sequence between their germline boundaries is 19 bases long. Looking up the germline V gene (reference sequence) yields CDR1 LNHDA and CDR2 SQIVND. From the cysteine through the phenylalanine, the CDR3 covers 15 amino acids. Just the 45-base CDR3 DNA is kept, in frame starting at base 1. Data came from an Illumina HiSeq 1500. TCRdb handled the public reads itself, with Q25 trimming in fastp and clone calling in MiXCR, and kept productive beta chains. Entries that share a CDR3 protein sequence are merged under the most common genes and DNA. In all, the sample holds roughly 69,000 distinct CDR3 sequences, and around 20% of those were seen once. Roughly two thirds of the sample goes to the ten largest clones.

This sample was taken from a study of T cell repertoires in cytomegalovirus infection (dated by TCRdb to between 2018 and 2021). Regarding the complete study: Alongside well-studied HLA-B-restricted epitopes, the peptide stimulations were aimed at recently identified HLA-C-restricted CMV epitopes, whose presentation resists viral immunomodulation. Donor HLA type was relevant to the analysis, because carriage of CMV infection together with the matching HLA type was indicated by public TCR beta signatures. What the study reported, not specific to this receptor: The ex vivo response was dominated by HLA-C-restricted CMV-specific TCR beta clonotypes, which also provided the single most frequent clonotype in two of eight donors. Cumulative frequency of public TCR beta family members discriminated carriers of CMV infection plus the relevant HLA type in this cohort and an independent approximately 400-donor cohort.

The sample's treatment or condition, from its label and the paper: in vitro stimulation with specific CMV peptide epitopes to enrich CMV-specific T cells. The clonotype comes from a human donor in good health (CMV status not recorded). Some clones in this sample may be carry-over from other donors' samples. This sample comprised CD8+ T cells from cultured PBMCs, obtained from culture after CMV antigen stimulation. The chain joins TRBV19 to TRBJ1-2; no confident D gene assignment can be made. The CDR3 has the sequence CASSERLRAGDGYTF. DNA sequence: TGTGCCAGTAGTGAACGATTGCGGGCGGGAGATGGCTACACCTTC.